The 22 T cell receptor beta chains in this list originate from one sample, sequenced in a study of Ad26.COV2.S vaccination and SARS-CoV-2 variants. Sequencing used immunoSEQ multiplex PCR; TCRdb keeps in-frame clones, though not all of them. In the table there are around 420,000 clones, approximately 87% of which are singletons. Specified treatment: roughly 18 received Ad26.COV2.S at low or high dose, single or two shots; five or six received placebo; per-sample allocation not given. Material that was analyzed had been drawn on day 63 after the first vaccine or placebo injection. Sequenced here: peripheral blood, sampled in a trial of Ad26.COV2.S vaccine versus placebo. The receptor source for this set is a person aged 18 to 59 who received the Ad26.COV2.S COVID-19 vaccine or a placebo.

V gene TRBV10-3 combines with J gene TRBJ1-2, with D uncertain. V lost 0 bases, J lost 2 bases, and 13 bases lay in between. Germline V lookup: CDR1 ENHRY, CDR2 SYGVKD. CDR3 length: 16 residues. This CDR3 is CAISESGRMSNYGYTF. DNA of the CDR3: TGTGCCATCAGTGAGTCAGGCAGAATGTCCAACTATGGCTACACCTTC.

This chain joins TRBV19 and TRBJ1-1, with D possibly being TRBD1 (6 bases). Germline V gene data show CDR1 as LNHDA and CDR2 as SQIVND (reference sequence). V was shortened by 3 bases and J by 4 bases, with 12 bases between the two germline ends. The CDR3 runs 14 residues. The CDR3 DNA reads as TGTGCCAGTAGTATTCCAGGGGTAAGCACTGAAGCTTTCTTT. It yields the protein CASSIPGVSTEAFF.

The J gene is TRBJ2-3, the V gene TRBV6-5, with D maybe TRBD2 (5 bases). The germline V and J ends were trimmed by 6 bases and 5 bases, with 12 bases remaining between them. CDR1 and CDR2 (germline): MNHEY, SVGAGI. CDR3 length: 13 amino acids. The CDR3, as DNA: TGTGCCAGCAGGTTCCTGGGGAGAGATACGCAGTATTTT. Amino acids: CASRFLGRDTQYF.

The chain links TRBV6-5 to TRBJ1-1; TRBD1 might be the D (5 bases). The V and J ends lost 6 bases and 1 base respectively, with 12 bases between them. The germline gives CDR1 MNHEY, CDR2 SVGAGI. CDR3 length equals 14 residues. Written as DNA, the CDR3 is TGTGCCAGCAGGCGGGGGGTCGGGAACACTGAAGCTTTCTTT. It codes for CASRRGVGNTEAFF.

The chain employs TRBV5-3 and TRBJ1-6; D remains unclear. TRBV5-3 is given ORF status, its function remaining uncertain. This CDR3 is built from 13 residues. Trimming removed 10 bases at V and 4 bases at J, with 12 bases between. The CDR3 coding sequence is TGTGCCTCACGCGGGCCTTATAATTCACCCCTCCACTTT. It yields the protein CASRGPYNSPLHF.

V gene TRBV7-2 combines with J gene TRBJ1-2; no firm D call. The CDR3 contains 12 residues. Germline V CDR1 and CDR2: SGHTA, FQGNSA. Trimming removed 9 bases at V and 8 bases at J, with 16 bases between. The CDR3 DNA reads TGTGCCAGGGAGGAGGGTGTTGGGGGCTACACCTTC. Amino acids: CAREEGVGGYTF. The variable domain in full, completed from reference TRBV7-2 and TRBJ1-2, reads GAGVSQSPSNKVTEKGKDVELRCDPISGHTALYWYRQSLGQGLEFLIYFQGNSAPDKSGLPSDRFSAERTGGSVSTLTIQRTQQEDSAVYLCAREEGVGGYTFGSGTRLTVV.

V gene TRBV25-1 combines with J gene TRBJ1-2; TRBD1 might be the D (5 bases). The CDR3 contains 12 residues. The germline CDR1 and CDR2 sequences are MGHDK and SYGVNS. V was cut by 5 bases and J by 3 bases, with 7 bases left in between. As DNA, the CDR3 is TGTGCCAGCAGTCAGGGTGACTATGGCTACACCTTC. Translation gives CASSQGDYGYTF.

As DNA, the CDR3 is TGCGCCAGCAGCCAAGATGGTGATGAGCAGTTCTTC. It translates to CASSQDGDEQFF. The rearrangement uses TRBV4-3 and TRBJ2-1, with D unresolved. The germline CDR1 and CDR2 sequences are LGHNA and YSLEER. Trimming removed 0 bases from V and 8 bases from J, with 5 bases in between. The CDR3 is 12 amino acids.

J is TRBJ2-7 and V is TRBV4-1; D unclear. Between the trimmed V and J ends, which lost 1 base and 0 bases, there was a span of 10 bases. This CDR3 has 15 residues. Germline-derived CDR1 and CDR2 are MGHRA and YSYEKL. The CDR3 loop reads CASSQVAEPSYEQYF. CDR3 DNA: TGCGCCAGCAGCCAAGTAGCAGAACCCTCCTACGAGCAGTACTTC.

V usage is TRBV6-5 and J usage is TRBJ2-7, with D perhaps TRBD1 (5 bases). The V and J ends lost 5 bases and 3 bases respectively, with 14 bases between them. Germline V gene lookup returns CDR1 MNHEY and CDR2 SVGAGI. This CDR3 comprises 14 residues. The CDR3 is CASSPSTEYYEQYF. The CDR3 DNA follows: TGTGCCAGCAGTCCTTCGACAGAATACTACGAGCAGTACTTC.

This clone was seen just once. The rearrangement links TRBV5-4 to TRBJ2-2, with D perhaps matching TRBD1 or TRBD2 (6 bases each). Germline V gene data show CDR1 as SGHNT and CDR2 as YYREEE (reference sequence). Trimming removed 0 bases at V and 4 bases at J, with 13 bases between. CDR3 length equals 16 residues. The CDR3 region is CASSLGSEGVTGELFF. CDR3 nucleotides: TGTGCCAGCAGCTTGGGATCGGAGGGGGTCACCGGGGAGCTGTTTTTT. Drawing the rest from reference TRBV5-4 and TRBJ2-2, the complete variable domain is ETGVTQSPTHLIKTRGQQVTLRCSSQSGHNTVSWYQQALGQGPQFIFQYYREEENGRGNFPPRFSGLQFPNYSSELNVNALELDDSALYLCASSLGSEGVTGELFFGEGSRLTVL.

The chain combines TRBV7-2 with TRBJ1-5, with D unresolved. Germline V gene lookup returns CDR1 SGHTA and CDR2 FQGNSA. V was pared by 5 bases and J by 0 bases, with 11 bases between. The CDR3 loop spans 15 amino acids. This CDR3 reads CASSPWTNSNQPQHF. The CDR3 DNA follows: TGTGCCAGCAGCCCCTGGACGAATAGCAATCAGCCCCAGCATTTT.

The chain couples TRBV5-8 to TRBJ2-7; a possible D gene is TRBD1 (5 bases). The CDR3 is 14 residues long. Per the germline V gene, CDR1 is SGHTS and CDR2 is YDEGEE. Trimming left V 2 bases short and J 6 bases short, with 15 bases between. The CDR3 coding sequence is TGTGCCAGCAGCTTCCCCGGCAATCAGGGCGAGCAGTACTTC. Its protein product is CASSFPGNQGEQYF.

In DNA, the CDR3 is TGTGCCAGCAGCTTGGACAATAGGGTCGGCTACACCTTC. It yields the protein CASSLDNRVGYTF. The chain employs TRBV5-4 and TRBJ1-2; D remains ambiguous. Per the germline V gene, CDR1 is SGHNT and CDR2 is YYREEE (reference sequence). The V gene lost 0 bases and the J gene lost 8 bases, with 11 bases spanning the gap. The CDR3 runs 13 residues. The variable domain in full, completed from reference TRBV5-4 and TRBJ1-2, reads ETGVTQSPTHLIKTRGQQVTLRCSSQSGHNTVSWYQQALGQGPQFIFQYYREEENGRGNFPPRFSGLQFPNYSSELNVNALELDDSALYLCASSLDNRVGYTFGSGTRLTVV.

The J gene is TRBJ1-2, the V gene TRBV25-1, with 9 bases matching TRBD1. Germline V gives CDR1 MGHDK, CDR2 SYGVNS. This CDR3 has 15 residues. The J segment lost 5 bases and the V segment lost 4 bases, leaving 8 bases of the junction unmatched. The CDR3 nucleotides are TGTGCCAGCAGTGGTTGGACAGGGGAGGGGTATGGCTACACCTTC. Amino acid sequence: CASSGWTGEGYGYTF.

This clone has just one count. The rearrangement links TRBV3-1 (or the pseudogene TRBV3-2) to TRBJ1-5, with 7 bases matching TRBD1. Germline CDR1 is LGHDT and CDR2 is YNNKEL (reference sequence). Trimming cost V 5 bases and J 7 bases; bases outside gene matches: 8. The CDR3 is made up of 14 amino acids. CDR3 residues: CASSETGLDQPQHF. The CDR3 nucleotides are TGTGCCAGCAGCGAGACAGGGTTGGACCAGCCCCAGCATTTT.

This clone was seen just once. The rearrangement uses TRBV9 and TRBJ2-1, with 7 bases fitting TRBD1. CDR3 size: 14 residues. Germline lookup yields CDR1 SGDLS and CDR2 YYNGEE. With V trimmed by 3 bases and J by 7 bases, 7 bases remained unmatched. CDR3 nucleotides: TGTGCCAGCAGCGAGACACAGGGGTGGAATGAGCAGTTCTTC. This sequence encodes CASSETQGWNEQFF.

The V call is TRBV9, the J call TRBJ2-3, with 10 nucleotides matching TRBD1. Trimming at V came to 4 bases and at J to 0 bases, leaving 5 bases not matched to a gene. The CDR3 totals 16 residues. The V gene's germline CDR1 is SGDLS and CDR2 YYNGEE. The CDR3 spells CASSPRTGGSTDTQYF. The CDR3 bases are TGTGCCAGCAGCCCCCGGACAGGGGGTAGCACAGATACGCAGTATTTT.

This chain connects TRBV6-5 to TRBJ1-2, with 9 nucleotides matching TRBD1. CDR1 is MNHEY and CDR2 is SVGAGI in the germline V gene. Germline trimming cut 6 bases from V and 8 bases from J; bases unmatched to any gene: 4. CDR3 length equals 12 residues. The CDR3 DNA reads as TGTGCCAGCAGACAGGGGGCGCGCGGCTACACCTTC. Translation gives CASRQGARGYTF.

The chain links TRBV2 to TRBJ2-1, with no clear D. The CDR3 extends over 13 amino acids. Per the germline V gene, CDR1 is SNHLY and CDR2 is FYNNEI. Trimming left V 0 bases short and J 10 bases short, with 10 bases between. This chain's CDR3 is CASSEAGLGEQFF. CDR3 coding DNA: TGTGCCAGCAGTGAAGCGGGTCTGGGCGAGCAGTTCTTC. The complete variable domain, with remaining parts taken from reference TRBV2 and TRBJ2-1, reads EPEVTQTPSHQVTQMGQEVILRCVPISNHLYFYWYRQILGQKVEFLVSFYNNEISEKSEIFDDQFSVERPDGSNFTLKIRSTKLEDSAMYFCASSEAGLGEQFFGPGTRLTVL.

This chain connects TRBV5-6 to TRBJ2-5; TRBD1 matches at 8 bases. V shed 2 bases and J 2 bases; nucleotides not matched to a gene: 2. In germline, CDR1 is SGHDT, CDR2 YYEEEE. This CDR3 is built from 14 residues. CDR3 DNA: TGTGCCAGCAGCTTTTACAGGGGGCAAGAGACCCAGTACTTC. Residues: CASSFYRGQETQYF.

CDR3 residues: CASSPGQEQETQYF. Here the CDR3 DNA reads TGTGCCAGCAGTCCCGGACAGGAGCAAGAGACCCAGTACTTC. The V call is TRBV6-5, the J call TRBJ2-5; 7 positions match TRBD1. V dropped 5 bases and J dropped 2; count of bases not matched to a gene: 5. The CDR3 totals 14 residues. Germline V CDR1 and CDR2: MNHEY, SVGAGI.